This is a list of T cell receptor beta chains from one sample in a study of CD8 T cells in ankylosing spondylitis. TCRdb re-called the 5' RACE reads with MiXCR, one entry per CDR3 protein. Among 750,000 to 850,000 distinct CDR3 sequences listed, 12% were seen once. The sequencing input was blood, either unsorted or a sorted T cell fraction (not recorded which). The receptors were sampled from a male donor with ankylosing spondylitis. The CDR3 runs from the conserved cysteine through the conserved F or W. D genes are given only for firm matches. A clone size is listed for some rows: how often the clone was seen (once, few, many), or a class if it is expanded.

v_call	d_call	clone_size	j_call	cdr3_length	cdr3_nt	cdr3_aa
TRBV20-1	.	.	TRBJ1-5	12	TGCAGTGCTGAAGAGGGAACGCCGCCCCAGCATTTT	CSAEEGTPPQHF
TRBV7-3	TRBD1	.	TRBJ1-6	16	TGTGCCAGCAGCTTAATGCAACTCGGAGGGGGCTCACCCCTCCACTTT	CASSLMQLGGGSPLHF
TRBV20-1	.	.	TRBJ2-7	15	TGCAGTGCCATGCGTTTCACAGGGAATTTTCACGAGCAGTACTTC	CSAMRFTGNFHEQYF
TRBV29-1	TRBD1	few	TRBJ2-5	13	TGCAGCGTTGTTAGGGGGCTCCAAGAGACCCAGTACTTC	CSVVRGLQETQYF
TRBV20-1	TRBD1	.	TRBJ2-1	15	TGCAGTGCACCCCGGACAGGGACGGCTTATGGTGAGCAGTTCTTC	CSAPRTGTAYGEQFF
TRBV9	.	many	TRBJ2-3	13	TGTGCCAGCAGCGTAAGGGGGGCAGATACGCAGTATTTT	CASSVRGADTQYF
TRBV5-1	.	few	TRBJ2-5	15	TGCGCCAGCAGCTTGTCGATGTATAGGGTAGAGACCCAGTACTTC	CASSLSMYRVETQYF
TRBV7-9	.	few	TRBJ2-3	15	TGTGCCAGCAGCTCCCCTAAAGCTGCAGCAGATACGCAGTATTTT	CASSSPKAAADTQYF
TRBV10-3	.	few	TRBJ2-7	13	TGTGCCATCAGTGAGTCCCCCCCTAGGGAGCAGTACTTC	CAISESPPREQYF
TRBV15	.	.	TRBJ1-1	15	TGTGCCACCAGCAGAGACAGGGGTTCAGGCACTGAAGCTTTCTTT	CATSRDRGSGTEAFF
TRBV4-3	TRBD2	few	TRBJ2-3	18	TGCGCCAGCAGCCAAGGGACCTCGGCGGGGGGGAGCACAGATACGCAGTATTTT	CASSQGTSAGGSTDTQYF
TRBV20-1	.	few	TRBJ2-7	11	TGCAGTGCTTTCGGATCCTACGAGCAGTACTTC	CSAFGSYEQYF
TRBV5-1	TRBD2	.	TRBJ2-5	20	TGCGCCAGCAGCTTGCGGGTCGCTAGCGGGAGGGCCGTCTACCAAGAGACCCAGTACTTC	CASSLRVASGRAVYQETQYF
TRBV27	TRBD1	many	TRBJ2-4	15	TGTGCCAGCAGTTTACTCCGGGACAGCAAAAACATTCAGTACTTC	CASSLLRDSKNIQYF
TRBV7-2	.	.	TRBJ2-5	14	TGTGCCAGCAGCTTGTGGAACTTGGGAGAGACCCAGTACTTC	CASSLWNLGETQYF
TRBV15	.	few	TRBJ1-4	13	TGTGCCACCAGCAGAGATAAGCAGGAAAAACTGTTTTTT	CATSRDKQEKLFF
TRBV24-1	.	few	TRBJ2-1	15	TGTGCCACCAGTGATGGGGACGGGGAGGTGGATGAGCAGTTCTTC	CATSDGDGEVDEQFF
TRBV4-2	TRBD2	.	TRBJ2-1	15	TGTGCCAGCAGCTCCGCCGGGACTAGCGGAGCAGAGCAGTTCTTC	CASSSAGTSGAEQFF
TRBV15	.	.	TRBJ1-4	13	TGTGCCACCAGCAGAGCTGCTAATGAAAAACTGTTTTTT	CATSRAANEKLFF
TRBV20-1	.	.	TRBJ2-1	11	TGCAGTGCTAGGATCGCAAGTGAGCAGTTCTTC	CSARIASEQFF
TRBV12-3/TRBV12-4	TRBD1	.	TRBJ2-2	17	TGTGCCAGCGATTTTTCAACAGGGGGTGCTCGCACCGGGGAGCTGTTTTTT	CASDFSTGGARTGELFF
TRBV20-1	.	many	TRBJ1-1	14	TGCAGTGCTAGAGATCCGACCGCGAACACTGAAGCTTTCTTT	CSARDPTANTEAFF
TRBV12-3/TRBV12-4	.	few	TRBJ1-5	14	TGTGCCAGCAGTTTTGGGGCCGTCGGCCAGCCCCAGCATTTT	CASSFGAVGQPQHF
TRBV20-1	TRBD1	.	TRBJ2-3	14	TGCAGTGCTAAAGGGACAGTCCGCACAGATACGCAGTATTTT	CSAKGTVRTDTQYF
TRBV20-1	.	many	TRBJ2-1	13	TGCAGCCCAAGCGAGAGGCCCCACAATGAGCAGTTCTTC	CSPSERPHNEQFF
TRBV30	.	many	TRBJ1-3	13	TGTGCCTGGAGTGTTTCTGCGGGAAACACCATATATTTT	CAWSVSAGNTIYF
TRBV4-3	.	.	TRBJ2-7	14	TGCGCCAGCAGCCAAGTCAACAGGGTAGCCGAGCAGTACTTC	CASSQVNRVAEQYF
TRBV29-1	.	many	TRBJ1-2	13	TGCAGCGTTACACAACTCTCTAACTATGGCTACACCTTC	CSVTQLSNYGYTF
TRBV5-1	.	many	TRBJ2-4	15	TGCGCCAGCAGCTCGACAGGACGACCCCAAAACATTCAGTACTTC	CASSSTGRPQNIQYF
TRBV6-5	.	few	TRBJ1-1	14	TGTGCCAGCAGTTACCAGGGCAGAATGACTGAAGCTTTCTTT	CASSYQGRMTEAFF
TRBV7-2	.	.	TRBJ2-7	15	TGTGCCAGCAGCGGGGGGCTAGCGTCTTACTACGAGCAGTACTTC	CASSGGLASYYEQYF
TRBV2	.	.	TRBJ2-1	14	TGTGCCAGCAGCCCAATGGACCTCTACAATGAGCAGTTCTTC	CASSPMDLYNEQFF
TRBV12-3/TRBV12-4	.	many	TRBJ1-4	14	TGTGCCAGCAGTTTCTGGGCAACTAATGAAAAACTGTTTTTT	CASSFWATNEKLFF
TRBV20-1	.	many	TRBJ1-5	13	TGCAGTGCTAGACCGGACATTAGTCAGCCCCAGCATTTT	CSARPDISQPQHF
TRBV28	TRBD1	.	TRBJ2-7	14	TGTGCCAGCAGTTCCACGGACAGGGAATACGAGCAGTACTTC	CASSSTDREYEQYF
TRBV6-5	.	.	TRBJ2-3	16	TGTGCCAGCAGTTACAGGGGCTACTCCTCCACAGATACGCAGTATTTT	CASSYRGYSSTDTQYF
TRBV7-2	.	.	TRBJ2-5	15	TGTGCCAGCAGCTTAGGGGTAATTAGGAGAGAGACCCAGTACTTC	CASSLGVIRRETQYF
TRBV7-2	TRBD2	many	TRBJ2-1	14	TGTGCCAGCAGCCGCGGGAGGGCCTACAATGAGCAGTTCTTC	CASSRGRAYNEQFF
TRBV15	.	.	TRBJ2-3	14	TGTGCCACCAGCACCCGATGGACCACAGATACGCAGTATTTT	CATSTRWTTDTQYF
TRBV5-1	.	few	TRBJ1-6	15	TGCGCCAGCAGCTTGGAACCTCACGAGAATTCACCCCTCCACTTT	CASSLEPHENSPLHF
TRBV30	.	.	TRBJ2-2	13	TGTGCCTGGAGTGTATGGGGAGCCGGGGAGCTGTTTTTT	CAWSVWGAGELFF
TRBV10-3	.	many	TRBJ1-6	12	TGTGCCATCAGTGAGAGTTATTCACCCCTCCACTTT	CAISESYSPLHF
TRBV7-2	TRBD2	few	TRBJ2-3	17	TGTGCCAGCAGCTTAGCGGGGAGACTAGCGGGACAAGATACGCAGTATTTT	CASSLAGRLAGQDTQYF
TRBV7-2	.	.	TRBJ1-6	14	TGTGCCAGCAGCTTAGCCACAGGGATCTCACCCCTCCACTTT	CASSLATGISPLHF
TRBV20-1	.	many	TRBJ2-3	16	TGCAGTGCCACCACCCGTCGGGCCGAGGGGACAGATACGCAGTATTTT	CSATTRRAEGTDTQYF
TRBV20-1	TRBD2	.	TRBJ2-1	15	TGCAGTGCACGGGCTGTGAGGACTAGCGCAAGAGAGCAGTTCTTC	CSARAVRTSAREQFF
TRBV19	.	.	TRBJ1-5	12	TGTGCCAGTAGCGTGTATCGGCAGCCCCAGCATTTT	CASSVYRQPQHF
TRBV20-1	TRBD1	few	TRBJ2-4	14	TGCAGTGCTAGACGACAGGGGTTGGAAAACATTCAGTACTTC	CSARRQGLENIQYF